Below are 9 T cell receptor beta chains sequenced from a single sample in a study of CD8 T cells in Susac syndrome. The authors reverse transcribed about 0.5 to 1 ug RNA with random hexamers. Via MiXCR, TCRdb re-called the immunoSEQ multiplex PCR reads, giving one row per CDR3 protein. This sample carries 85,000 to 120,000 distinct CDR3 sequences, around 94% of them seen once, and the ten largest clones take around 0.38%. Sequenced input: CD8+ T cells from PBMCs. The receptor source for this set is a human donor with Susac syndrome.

The CDR3 DNA follows: TGCGCCAGCAGCTTGGGACCGTCCCACAGGACCCCTAGCACAGATACGCAGTATTTT. This gives the protein CASSLGPSHRTPSTDTQYF. The J gene is TRBJ2-3, the V gene TRBV5-1; TRBD1 is a possible D gene (5 bases). The CDR3 spans 19 residues. Germline V gene sequence: CDR1 SGHRS, CDR2 YFSETQ. V lost 0 bases and J lost 0, with 20 bases in between.

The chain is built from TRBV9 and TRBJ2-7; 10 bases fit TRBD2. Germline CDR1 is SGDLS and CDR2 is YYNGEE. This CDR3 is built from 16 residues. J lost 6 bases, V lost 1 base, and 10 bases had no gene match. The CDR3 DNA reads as TGTGCCAGCAGCGTATCCCCCGGGACTAGCGAGGCCGAGCAGTACTTC. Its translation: CASSVSPGTSEAEQYF. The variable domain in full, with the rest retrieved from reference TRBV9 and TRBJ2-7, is DSGVTQTPKHLITATGQRVTLRCSPRSGDLSVYWYQQSLDQGLQFLIQYYNGEERAKGNILERFSAQQFPDLHSELNLSSLELGDSALYFCASSVSPGTSEAEQYFGPGTRLTVT.

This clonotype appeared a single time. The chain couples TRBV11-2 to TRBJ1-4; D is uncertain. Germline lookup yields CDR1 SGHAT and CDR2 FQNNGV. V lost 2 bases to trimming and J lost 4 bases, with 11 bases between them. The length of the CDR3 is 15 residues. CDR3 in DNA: TGTGCCAGCAGCTTAAAGTGGTCTGATAATGAAAAACTGTTTTTT. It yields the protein CASSLKWSDNEKLFF.

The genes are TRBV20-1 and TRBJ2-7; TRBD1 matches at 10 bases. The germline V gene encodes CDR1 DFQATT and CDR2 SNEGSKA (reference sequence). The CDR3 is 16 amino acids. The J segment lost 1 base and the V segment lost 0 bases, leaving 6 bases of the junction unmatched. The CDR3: CSARDRGDRGSYEQYF. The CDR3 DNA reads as TGCAGTGCTAGAGATAGAGGGGACAGGGGTTCCTACGAGCAGTACTTC.

CDR3 protein: CASSRTGTAYYGYTF. As DNA, the CDR3 is TGTGCCAGCAGCCGAACGGGGACAGCTTACTATGGCTACACCTTC. The rearrangement uses TRBV13 and TRBJ1-2, with TRBD1 matching over 7 bases. Germline lookup yields CDR1 PRHDT and CDR2 FYEKMQ (reference sequence). V shed 5 bases and J 3 bases; nucleotides not matched to a gene: 9. CDR3 length equals 15 residues.

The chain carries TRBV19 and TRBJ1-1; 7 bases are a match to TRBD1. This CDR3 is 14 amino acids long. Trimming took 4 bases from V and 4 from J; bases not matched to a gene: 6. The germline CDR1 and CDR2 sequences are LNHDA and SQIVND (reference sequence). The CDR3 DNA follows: TGTGCCAGTAGTACACAGGGGATTCTCACTGAAGCTTTCTTT. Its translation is CASSTQGILTEAFF.

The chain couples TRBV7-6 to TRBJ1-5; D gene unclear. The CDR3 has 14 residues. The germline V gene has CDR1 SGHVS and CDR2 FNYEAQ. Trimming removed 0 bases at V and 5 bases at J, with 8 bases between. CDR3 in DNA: TGTGCCAGCAGCTTAGCACCTACGGATCAGCCCCAGCATTTT. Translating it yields CASSLAPTDQPQHF. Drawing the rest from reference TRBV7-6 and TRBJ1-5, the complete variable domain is GAGVSQSPRYKVTKRGQDVALRCDPISGHVSLYWYRQALGQGPEFLTYFNYEAQQDKSGLPNDRFSAERPEGSISTLTIQRTEQRDSAMYRCASSLAPTDQPQHFGDGTRLSIL.

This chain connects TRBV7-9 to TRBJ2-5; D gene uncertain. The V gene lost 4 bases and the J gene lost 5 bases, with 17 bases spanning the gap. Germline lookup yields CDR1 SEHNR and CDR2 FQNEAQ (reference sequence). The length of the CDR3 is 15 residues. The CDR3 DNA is TGTGCCAGCAGCTCTCCTTTAAGGCCAGTGGAGACCCAGTACTTC. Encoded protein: CASSSPLRPVETQYF.

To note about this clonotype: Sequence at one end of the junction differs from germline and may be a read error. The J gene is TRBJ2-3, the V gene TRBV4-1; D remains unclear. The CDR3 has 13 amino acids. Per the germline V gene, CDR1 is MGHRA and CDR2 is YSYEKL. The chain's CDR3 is CASSQVGTDTQYF. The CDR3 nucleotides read TGTGCCAGCAGCCAAGTTGGCACAGATACGCAGTATTTT.